The rows below give T cell receptor beta chains drawn from one sample of a study of Tregs in tolerant kidney transplant recipients. Clones were read by immunoSEQ multiplex PCR, and TCRdb kept only the in-frame ones, dropping some. The data show 200,000 to 300,000 clones, roughly 84% seen once. Sequencing was performed on CD4+ T cells from blood. These receptors were obtained from a human donor in good health. Each CDR3 is given with its conserved first and last residue. A D gene is named only where the DNA matches it firmly. Not all rows give a size; the values are once, few, many and, for expanded clones, a class.

V gene	D gene	J gene	clone size	CDR3 protein	CDR3 DNA
TRBV7-9	TRBD1	TRBJ2-5	-	CASSYGTGGQETQYF	TGTGCCAGCAGCTATGGGACAGGGGGTCAAGAGACCCAGTACTTC
TRBV29-1	-	TRBJ2-7	-	CSVVLSFPTYEQYF	TGCAGCGTTGTCTTGAGTTTCCCGACCTACGAGCAGTACTTC
TRBV1	-	TRBJ2-1	once	CTSSQRGGENEQFF	TGCACCAGCAGTCAACGGGGGGGCGAAAATGAGCAGTTCTTC
TRBV5-1	-	TRBJ2-2	-	CASGDGRTGELFF	TGCGCCAGTGGGGACGGGCGCACCGGGGAGCTGTTTTTT
TRBV27	-	TRBJ2-2	-	CASSLVRTAGELFF	TGTGCCAGCAGTTTAGTTAGGACCGCCGGGGAGCTGTTTTTT
TRBV7-9	TRBD1	TRBJ2-5	-	CASSLTGGGKTQYF	TGTGCCAGCAGCTTGACAGGGGGTGGAAAGACCCAGTACTTC
TRBV10-3	-	TRBJ1-2	-	CAISESGGRGNYGYTF	TGTGCCATCAGTGAGTCGGGGGGAAGGGGCAACTATGGCTACACCTTC
TRBV6-6	-	TRBJ2-7	-	CASSSGLPYEQYF	TGTGCCAGCAGTTCAGGGCTACCCTACGAGCAGTACTTC
TRBV2	TRBD1	TRBJ2-5	-	CASKGDRGLQETQYF	TGTGCCAGCAAAGGGGACAGGGGACTACAAGAGACCCAGTACTTC
TRBV6-1	TRBD2	TRBJ2-7	-	CASSNLAGGLHEQYF	TGTGCCAGCAGTAACCTAGCGGGAGGGCTACACGAGCAGTACTTC
TRBV27	TRBD1	TRBJ1-1	-	CASNRGWNTEAFF	TGTGCCAGCAACAGGGGGTGGAACACTGAAGCTTTCTTT
TRBV18	-	TRBJ2-6	-	CASSLGQPSSGANVLTF	TGTGCCAGCTCTCTCGGACAACCAAGCTCTGGGGCCAACGTCCTGACTTTC